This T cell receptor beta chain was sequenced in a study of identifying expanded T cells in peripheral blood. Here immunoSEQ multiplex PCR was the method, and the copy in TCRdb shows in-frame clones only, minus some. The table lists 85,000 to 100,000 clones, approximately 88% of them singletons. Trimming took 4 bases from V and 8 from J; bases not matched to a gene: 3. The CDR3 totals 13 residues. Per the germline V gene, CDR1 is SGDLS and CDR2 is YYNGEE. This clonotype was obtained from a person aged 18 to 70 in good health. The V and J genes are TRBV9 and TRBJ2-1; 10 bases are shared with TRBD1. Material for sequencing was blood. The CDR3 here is CASSQTGGHEQFF. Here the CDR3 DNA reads TGTGCCAGCAGCCAGACAGGGGGCCATGAGCAGTTCTTC.